This TCR beta chain was recorded in a study of prognosis after radiotherapy for stage I lung cancer. Roughly 6.3 milliliters of peripheral blood were drawn at each of two time points. Germline V lookup: CDR1 SGHRS, CDR2 YFSETQ. This CDR3 has 17 residues. V gave up 3 bases and J gave up 5 bases; unmatched junction bases: 9. Template was genomic DNA; TCR beta CDR3 amplified in two multiplex PCR rounds. Round one of PCR was performed, and it used primers specific to each TRBV and TRBJ gene. TCRdb re-analysed the multiplex PCR reads in MiXCR, keeping a single row per CDR3 protein. The data show roughly 29,000 distinct CDR3 sequences, roughly 30% seen once.

This chain joins TRBV5-1 and TRBJ2-5; 14 bases match TRBD2. This TCR was recovered from a donor older than 45 with non-small cell lung cancer. This specimen was PBMCs, taken before or after stereotactic body radiation therapy (not recorded which). CDR3 in amino acids: CASSYQGLAGVGETQYF. The CDR3 DNA sequence: TGCGCCAGCAGCTACCAGGGACTAGCGGGAGTCGGGGAGACCCAGTACTTC. Looking up the rest from reference TRBV5-1 and TRBJ2-5 gives the full variable domain: KAGVTQTPRYLIKTRGQQVTLSCSPISGHRSVSWYQQTPGQGLQFLFEYFSETQRNKGNFPGRFSGRQFSNSRSEMNVSTLELGDSALYLCASSYQGLAGVGETQYFGPGTRLLVL.